These 17 T cell receptor beta chains originate from one sample sequenced in a study of blood T cells in healthy people across ages. Alongside a J-beta primer mix, a sample-barcoded 5' primer served in a second PCR lasting about 7 to 11 cycles. Each CDR3 protein is one row after TCRdb ran MiXCR on the 5' RACE reads. The top ten hold 0.65% to 0.95% of the sample, which has 800,000 to 1,300,000 distinct CDR3 sequences, 20% to 25% seen once. A further study also used this sample, focusing on T cells of mothers and their children.

The material sequenced was blood. Source of these receptors: a girl aged 2 to 9 in good health.

The V and J genes are TRBV29-1 and TRBJ2-3; D remains unclear. V lost 2 bases to trimming and J lost 0 bases, with 6 bases between them. Per the germline V gene, CDR1 is SQVTM and CDR2 is ANQGSEA. CDR3 length equals 13 residues. DNA for the CDR3: TGCAGCGTTGAAACTGGGAGCACAGATACGCAGTATTTT. Amino acids: CSVETGSTDTQYF.

This clonotype was seen more than once but under ten times. This sequence joins TRBV7-2 and TRBJ1-1, with 8 bases that match TRBD1. Germline lookup yields CDR1 SGHTA and CDR2 FQGNSA. With 6 bases clipped from V and 7 bases from J, the junction kept 7 bases outside the gene matches. The CDR3 totals 13 residues. The CDR3 nucleotides are TGTGCCAGCAGTTCCCGACAGGGGAGTGAAGCTTTCTTT. Protein product: CASSSRQGSEAFF. The whole variable domain, remainder taken from reference TRBV7-2 and TRBJ1-1, is GAGVSQSPSNKVTEKGKDVELRCDPISGHTALYWYRQSLGQGLEFLIYFQGNSAPDKSGLPSDRFSAERTGGSVSTLTIQRTQQEDSAVYLCASSSRQGSEAFFGQGTRLTVV.

In nucleotides, the CDR3 is TGTGCCAGCAGCCCCCCCGGTTCATTTGAGACCCAGTACTTC. Translation gives CASSPPGSFETQYF. This chain uses TRBV6-2 or TRBV6-3 with TRBJ2-5, with unresolved D. There are 14 residues in the CDR3. Germline assignment: CDR1 MNHEY and CDR2 SVGEGT. V shed 6 bases and J shed 5 bases, with 16 bases lying between them.

This clonotype came up many times. This chain's CDR3 is CASSPDRVNQPQHF. The CDR3, as DNA: TGTGCCAGCAGTCCGGACAGGGTGAATCAGCCCCAGCATTTT. This rearrangement joins TRBV12-3 or TRBV12-4 to TRBJ1-5, with TRBD1 matching over 8 bases. V trimming: 5 bases; J trimming: 4 bases; junction bases outside the gene matches: 4. The CDR3 sequence is 14 residues long.

This clonotype was seen a handful of times. The chain is built from TRBV3-1 and TRBJ2-1; 7 positions agree with TRBD1. In germline, CDR1 is LGHDT, CDR2 YNNKEL (reference sequence). Losses at the gene ends were 4 bases for V and 1 base for J; bases not matched to a gene: 10. This CDR3 has 17 amino acids. As DNA, the CDR3 is TGTGCCAGCAGCCTCCGGCGAGGGGGCCGTTCCTACAATGAGCAGTTCTTC. Amino acid sequence: CASSLRRGGRSYNEQFF.

This clonotype was seen a few times. This chain connects TRBV27 to TRBJ2-5; possible D gene TRBD2, 5 bases. The DNA end favors TRBJ2-7, so the J call may be wrong. Germline values: CDR1 MNHEY, CDR2 SMNVEV (reference sequence). This CDR3 contains 14 residues. As DNA, the CDR3 is TGTGCCAGCAAGAACCGGGGTTTAAACTACGAGCAGTACTTC. Translation gives CASKNRGLNYEQYF.

The V call is TRBV5-1, the J call TRBJ2-6; weak D call: TRBD2 (5 bases). The V and J ends lost 4 bases and 0 bases respectively, with 8 bases between them. Looked up from germline, CDR1 is SGHRS and CDR2 is YFSETQ. This CDR3 contains 15 residues. The DNA of the CDR3 is TGCGCCAGCAGCGAGGGAATCTCTGGGGCCAACGTCCTGACTTTC. Amino acid sequence: CASSEGISGANVLTF.

This clonotype came up a few times. Written as DNA, the CDR3 is TGTGCCAGCAGCCAAGAACCCAGCGGGGGACCCTACAATGAGCAGTTCTTC. It specifies CASSQEPSGGPYNEQFF. The rearrangement joins TRBV4-2 to TRBJ2-1; 8 bases fit TRBD2. The CDR3 runs 17 residues. Trimming took 0 bases from V and 2 from J; bases not matched to a gene: 6. In germline, CDR1 is LGHNA, CDR2 YNFKEQ.

This clonotype came up a few times. The CDR3 DNA reads TGCAGCGTTGAACAGGGACCCAATGAAAAACTGTTTTTT. It is translated as CSVEQGPNEKLFF. J is TRBJ1-4 and V is TRBV29-1; D possibly corresponds to TRBD1 (5 bases). Trimming left V 2 bases short and J 5 bases short, with 9 bases between. Germline lookup yields CDR1 SQVTM and CDR2 ANQGSEA. This CDR3 contains 13 residues.

This clonotype occurred a few times. The chain employs TRBV20-1 and TRBJ2-7, with D possibly TRBD1 on 7 matching bases. The V gene lost 0 bases and the J gene lost 6 bases, with 18 bases spanning the gap. CDR3 size: 15 residues. The V gene's germline CDR1 is DFQATT and CDR2 SNEGSKA (reference sequence). Here the CDR3 DNA reads TGCAGTGCTAGAGATTTTGCGGAGGGGGCGGGCGAGCAGTACTTC. Translated, it gives CSARDFAEGAGEQYF.

The V call is TRBV6-5, the J call TRBJ1-1; D gene unclear. Germline V CDR1 and CDR2: MNHEY, SVGAGI. The V end was cut by 3 bases, the J end by 11 bases, with 10 bases between. The CDR3 has 11 amino acids. CDR3 residues: CASSYADRAFF. Written as DNA, the CDR3 is TGTGCCAGCAGTTATGCGGATAGGGCTTTCTTT.

The chain employs TRBV7-9 and TRBJ2-1; no definite D call. CDR1 SEHNR and CDR2 FQNEAQ come from the germline V gene (reference sequence). This CDR3 has 15 residues. The V end lost 2 bases, the J end lost 5 bases, and 13 bases lay between the germline ends. CDR3: CASSLSEIGHNEQFF. CDR3 in DNA: TGTGCCAGCAGCTTAAGCGAAATTGGGCACAATGAGCAGTTCTTC.

J is TRBJ1-2 and V is TRBV9; 11 bases are a match to TRBD1. The CDR3 length is 15 residues. Trimming cost V 3 bases and J 8 bases; bases outside gene matches: 9. Germline-derived CDR1 and CDR2 are SGDLS and YYNGEE. The CDR3 spells CASSGTGGPGFGYTF. The CDR3 nucleotides are TGTGCCAGCAGCGGGACAGGGGGCCCCGGATTCGGCTACACCTTC.

V gene TRBV6-6 combines with J gene TRBJ2-5, with D possibly matching TRBD1 (5 bases). The DNA end is more similar to TRBJ2-1, so the J call may be wrong. The CDR3 is 14 amino acids. Per the germline V gene, CDR1 is MNHNY and CDR2 is SVGAGI (reference sequence). CDR3 DNA sequence: TGTGCCAGCAGTACTACCATTAATCAGGGTGAGCAGTTCTTC. As protein: CASSTTINQGEQFF.

As for this clonotype: The conserved phenylalanine or tryptophan is not found at the CDR3 terminus, so this likely reflects a read error. This chain connects TRBV10-2 to TRBJ2-7, with 15 nucleotides matching TRBD2. V lost 5 bases and J lost 7; bases outside the gene matches: 9. CDR1 WSHSY and CDR2 SAAADI come from the germline V gene. The CDR3 extends over 16 amino acids. The CDR3 nucleotides are TGCGCCAGCAGTCCAGGACTAGCGGGAGGGCCCGGGGAGCAGTACTCC. It specifies CASSPGLAGGPGEQYS.

This clonotype was picked up a small number of times. The chain employs TRBV7-9 and TRBJ1-2; 7 nucleotides match TRBD1. The CDR3 is made up of 16 amino acids. After removal of 0 bases from V and 6 bases from J, the junction contained 10 bases not matched to a gene. Germline V gene lookup returns CDR1 SEHNR and CDR2 FQNEAQ (reference sequence). The CDR3 nucleotides read TGTGCCAGCAGCTTAGCGTTTGGGACAGAAATTAATGGCTACACCTTC. The encoded protein is CASSLAFGTEINGYTF.

This clonotype turned up a few times. The rearrangement uses TRBV7-9 and TRBJ1-2, with 7 bases matching TRBD1. V shed 5 bases, J shed 5 bases, and the junction held 5 bases outside the gene matches. The germline V gene has CDR1 SEHNR and CDR2 FQNEAQ (reference sequence). This CDR3 is built from 13 residues. In DNA, the CDR3 is TGTGCCAGCAGCCCGTTGGGACAGTATGGCTACACCTTC. Encoded protein: CASSPLGQYGYTF.